The 20 T cell receptor beta chains presented below share a single source sample, sequenced in a study of shared clonotypes between healthy human individuals. Produced via immunoSEQ multiplex PCR; TCRdb's table is partial and in-frame only. The sample has approximately 2.5 million clones, roughly 93% seen once. The sample consisted of naive CD4+ T cells from PBMCs. Subset denoted: CD45RA+ positively selected. The receptors shown here come from a man younger than 30 in good health. Some clones in this sample may be carry-over from other donors' samples.

V and J are TRBV2 and TRBJ2-1; D gene uncertain. CDR1 and CDR2 (germline): SNHLY, FYNNEI. V lost 6 bases and J 2 bases, leaving 8 bases between the germline ends. The CDR3 loop spans 13 amino acids. In nucleotides, the CDR3 is TGTGCCAGCAGGGCCGGTGCCTACAATGAGCAGTTCTTC. It translates to CASRAGAYNEQFF. Together with reference TRBV2 and TRBJ2-1, the CDR3 gives the full variable domain: EPEVTQTPSHQVTQMGQEVILRCVPISNHLYFYWYRQILGQKVEFLVSFYNNEISEKSEIFDDQFSVERPDGSNFTLKIRSTKLEDSAMYFCASRAGAYNEQFFGPGTRLTVL.

The CDR3 region is CASSGRVGSYNEQFF. CDR3 nucleotides: TGCGCCAGCAGCGGCAGGGTCGGCTCCTACAATGAGCAGTTCTTC. The chain uses TRBV5-1 and TRBJ2-1, with TRBD1 as a possible D gene (5 bases). The CDR3 contains 15 residues. Germline V gene data show CDR1 as SGHRS and CDR2 as YFSETQ. Trimming pared 4 bases from V and 0 bases from J, leaving 11 bases between.

The chain joins TRBV19 to TRBJ1-5; D unresolved. Germline CDR1 reads LNHDA; CDR2 reads SQIVND (reference sequence). V lost 6 bases to trimming and J lost 11 bases, with 29 bases between them. The CDR3 length is 17 residues. The CDR3 sequence is CASSDSGFAWRITTQHF. CDR3 bases: TGTGCCAGTAGCGACTCCGGGTTCGCTTGGAGAATCACGACCCAGCATTTT.

This chain connects TRBV28 to TRBJ2-4; 9 bases are a match to TRBD1. This CDR3 spans 17 amino acids. Germline V gene data show CDR1 as MDHEN and CDR2 as SYDVKM. The V and J ends lost 5 bases and 2 bases, in that order; junction bases with no gene match: 10. The CDR3, as DNA: TGTGCCAGCAGTCCAGACAGGGGGGCCCAGACCAAAAACATTCAGTACTTC. This codes for CASSPDRGAQTKNIQYF.

The V and J genes are TRBV10-3 and TRBJ1-4; no reliable D call. The CDR3 loop spans 13 amino acids. Deletions cut 3 bases from V and 6 bases from J, with 8 bases between. The germline V gene has CDR1 ENHRY and CDR2 SYGVKD. The CDR3 is CAISDGLDEKLFF. The CDR3, as DNA: TGTGCCATCAGTGACGGGTTGGATGAAAAACTGTTTTTT.

This clone was detected once. The rearrangement links TRBV27 to TRBJ1-1, with D maybe TRBD1 (6 bases). The CDR3 length is 14 residues. Germline CDR1 reads MNHEY; CDR2 reads SMNVEV (reference sequence). Trimming stripped 2 bases from V and 5 bases from J, with 12 bases between. The DNA for the CDR3 is TGTGCCAGCAGTTTACGGGGGGGCGTTACTGAAGCTTTCTTT. Its translation is CASSLRGGVTEAFF.

This chain links TRBV6-4 with TRBJ2-7, with 7 bases identical to TRBD2. Trimming removed 6 bases from V and 3 bases from J; junction bases left unmatched: 8. The V gene's germline CDR1 is MRHNA and CDR2 SNTAGT. The CDR3 has 14 residues. Written as DNA, the CDR3 is TGTGCCAGCAGCACCCAGGGAGGGAACTACGAGCAGTACTTC. Amino acid sequence: CASSTQGGNYEQYF.

This chain connects TRBV10-3 to TRBJ2-7, with D unclear. V was shortened by 0 bases and J by 0 bases, with 15 bases between the two germline ends. The CDR3 sequence is 17 residues long. Germline V gene data show CDR1 as ENHRY and CDR2 as SYGVKD. The CDR3 DNA reads TGTGCCATCAGTGAGTCGATTTCACAGATAAGCTCCTACGAGCAGTACTTC. It translates to CAISESISQISSYEQYF.

The rearrangement uses TRBV9 and TRBJ2-1; no clear D. The CDR3 has 14 residues. Trimming removed 3 bases at V and 6 bases at J, with 13 bases between. CDR1 is SGDLS and CDR2 is YYNGEE in the germline V gene. CDR3 nucleotides: TGTGCCAGCAGCGCCACCCCATTCGGCAATGAGCAGTTCTTC. Encoded protein: CASSATPFGNEQFF.

This sequence joins TRBV27 and TRBJ2-2, with D perhaps TRBD1 or TRBD2 (7 bases each). The CDR3 loop spans 15 amino acids. Germline lookup yields CDR1 MNHEY and CDR2 SMNVEV (reference sequence). V was cut by 5 bases and J by 4 bases, with 14 bases left in between. The CDR3: CASSLRGGSTGELFF. In DNA form, the CDR3 reads TGTGCCAGCAGTCTCAGGGGGGGTAGCACCGGGGAGCTGTTTTTT.

This chain uses TRBV6-1 with TRBJ1-1; D unresolved. The CDR3 totals 14 residues. Trimming shortened V by 1 base and J by 1 base, and 7 bases separated the two germline ends. The germline V gene has CDR1 MNHNS and CDR2 SASEGT. The CDR3 protein is CASSEDRPNTEAFF. The CDR3 nucleotides are TGTGCCAGCAGTGAAGATCGTCCGAACACTGAAGCTTTCTTT.

The chain uses TRBV6-6 and TRBJ2-7; TRBD1 is a possible D gene (5 bases). Per the germline V gene, CDR1 is MNHNY and CDR2 is SVGAGI (reference sequence). V lost 1 base and J lost 5, with 9 bases in between. CDR3 length: 13 amino acids. The DNA of the CDR3 is TGTGCCAGCAGTTACTTAGGGGTAGACGAGCAGTACTTC. Translating it yields CASSYLGVDEQYF.

About this clone: At the DNA level, this CDR3 is encoded by other sequences in the same sample as well. The V call is TRBV2, the J call TRBJ2-5, with a tentative D call TRBD1 (6 bases). The CDR3 is made up of 12 amino acids. Between the trimmed V and J ends, which lost 6 bases and 3 bases, there was a span of 8 bases. Germline V gene sequence: CDR1 SNHLY, CDR2 FYNNEI. CDR3 DNA sequence: TGTGCCAGCAGGAACAGGGAAGAGACCCAGTACTTC. It translates to CASRNREETQYF.

The chain links TRBV9 to TRBJ1-2; no firm D call. The length of the CDR3 is 15 residues. The V and J ends lost 0 bases and 1 base respectively, with 10 bases between them. The germline gives CDR1 SGDLS, CDR2 YYNGEE. CDR3 sequence (DNA): TGTGCCAGCAGCGTAGGCGACGGAATTAACTATGGCTACACCTTC. It translates to CASSVGDGINYGYTF.

CDR3 DNA: TGTGCCAGTGTTGATGGGCTTAACACCGGGGAGCTGTTTTTT. It encodes CASVDGLNTGELFF. This chain uses TRBV18 with TRBJ2-2; D is unclear. The CDR3 runs to 14 residues. Trimming cost V 9 bases and J 2 bases, with 13 bases left between them. In germline, CDR1 is KGHSH, CDR2 LQKENI.

A word on this clone: Other DNA sequences in the sample encode the same CDR3. This sequence joins TRBV5-1 and TRBJ2-7; 12 positions match TRBD1. Losses at the gene ends were 4 bases for V and 4 bases for J; bases not matched to a gene: 3. The CDR3 has 14 residues. CDR1 is SGHRS, CDR2 YFSETQ, per germline. The CDR3 bases are TGCGCCAGCAGCCCGGGACAGGGGGCGTACGAGCAGTACTTC. This translates into CASSPGQGAYEQYF.

This chain uses TRBV10-3 with TRBJ2-2, with D possibly called TRBD1 or TRBD2 (6 bases each). The CDR3 has 15 amino acids. Per the germline V gene, CDR1 is ENHRY and CDR2 is SYGVKD. V dropped 8 bases and J dropped 1 base, with 14 bases sitting between them. As DNA, the CDR3 is TGTGCCATCCACGGAGGGGGTGGGAACACCGGGGAGCTGTTTTTT. This encodes CAIHGGGGNTGELFF.

V gene TRBV10-3 combines with J gene TRBJ1-1; D is unresolved. CDR3 length equals 12 residues. CDR1 is ENHRY, CDR2 SYGVKD, per germline. Between the trimmed V and J ends, which lost 6 bases and 4 bases, there was a span of 9 bases. The CDR3 here is CAISNRGTEAFF. The DNA of the CDR3 is TGTGCCATCAGCAATCGGGGCACTGAAGCTTTCTTT.

To note about this clone: The junction departs from the called germline gene at one end, perhaps through a read error. V gene TRBV10-3 combines with J gene TRBJ2-1; the D gene is possibly TRBD1 (6 bases). CDR1 and CDR2 from the germline V gene are ENHRY and SYGVKD. The CDR3 loop spans 12 amino acids. CDR3 residues: CASSEAGDRQFF. The CDR3 nucleotides are TGTGCCAGCAGTGAAGCAGGGGACCGCCAGTTCTTC.

Written as DNA, the CDR3 is TGTGCCAGCTCAACGTCAGGGGACACTGAAGCTTTCTTT. The encoded protein is CASSTSGDTEAFF. The chain couples TRBV18 to TRBJ1-1; a weak D match, TRBD1 (6 bases). Germline loops: CDR1 KGHSH, CDR2 LQKENI. There are 13 residues in the CDR3. V dropped 5 bases and J dropped 3 bases, with 10 bases sitting between them.